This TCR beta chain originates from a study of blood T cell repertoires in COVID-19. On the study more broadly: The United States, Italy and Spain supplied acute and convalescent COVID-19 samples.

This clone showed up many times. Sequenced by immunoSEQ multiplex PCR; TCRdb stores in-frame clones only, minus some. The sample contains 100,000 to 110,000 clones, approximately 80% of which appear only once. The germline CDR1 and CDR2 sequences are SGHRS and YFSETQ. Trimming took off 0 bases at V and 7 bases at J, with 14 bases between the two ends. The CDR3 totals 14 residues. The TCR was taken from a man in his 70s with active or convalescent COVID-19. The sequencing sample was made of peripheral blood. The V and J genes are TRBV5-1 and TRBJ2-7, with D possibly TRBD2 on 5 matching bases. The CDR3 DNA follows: TGCGCCAGCAGCTTGGACCGGGGTGGATGGGAGCAGTACTTC. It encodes CASSLDRGGWEQYF.